These T cell receptor beta chains were read from a single sample in a study of cytomegalovirus exposure and HLA in healthy donors. The protocol was immunoSEQ multiplex PCR, while the TCRdb copy is restricted to in-frame clones and leaves out a portion. The sample contains 200,000 to 300,000 clones, roughly 78% of which appear only once. Sequenced sample: PBMCs. Every receptor here comes from a boy younger than 18 in good health and CMV-seronegative. The CDR3 runs from the conserved cysteine through the conserved F or W. D genes are given only for firm matches. The size field is filled for only some rows; it gives once, few, many or a size class.

j_call,v_call,cdr3_length,d_call,clone_size,cdr3_nt,cdr3_aa
TRBJ1-2,TRBV4-2,16,TRBD1,NA,TGTGCCAGCAGCCACGGGGTCACAGGGGAAAGGTATGGCTACACCTTC,CASSHGVTGERYGYTF
TRBJ1-1,TRBV2,15,TRBD1,few,TGTGCCAGCAGTGAAACAGGGGGGATGAACACTGAAGCTTTCTTT,CASSETGGMNTEAFF
TRBJ1-1,TRBV6-5,11,NA,NA,TGTGCCAGCAGTAGGGAGACTGAAGCTTTCTTT,CASSRETEAFF
TRBJ2-7,TRBV23-1,16,TRBD2,NA,TGCGCCAGCAGTCAACCCGGGGGGGCAAATCCCTACGAGCAGTACTTC,CASSQPGGANPYEQYF
TRBJ2-1,TRBV5-6,14,TRBD2,NA,TGTGCCAGCAGCCGCGGTAGCGGGAGGAATGAGCAGTTCTTC,CASSRGSGRNEQFF
TRBJ1-1,TRBV19,12,NA,NA,TGTGCCAGTAGTACTCGGACTAGGGAAGCTTTCTTT,CASSTRTREAFF
TRBJ2-3,TRBV7-9,15,TRBD2,NA,TGTGCCAGCAGCTTAGGGGACTACCTCGGAGATACGCAGTATTTT,CASSLGDYLGDTQYF
TRBJ1-1,TRBV29-1,12,TRBD1,NA,TGCAGCGCCCTGACAGGGGCAAATGAAGCTTTCTTT,CSALTGANEAFF
TRBJ2-1,TRBV11-2,15,TRBD1,few,TGTGCCAGCAGCTTAAGGACAGGGGGGGGGAATGAGCAGTTCTTC,CASSLRTGGGNEQFF
TRBJ2-7,TRBV5-5,14,NA,NA,TGTGCCAGCAGCTTGGTCGGGAGTCACTACGAGCAGTACTTC,CASSLVGSHYEQYF
TRBJ2-7,TRBV4-1,17,NA,NA,TGCGCCAGCAGCCAAGGCCTTATAGTCAGGGTTAACTACGAGCAGTACTTC,CASSQGLIVRVNYEQYF
TRBJ2-3,TRBV11-2,18,TRBD2,NA,TGTGCCAGCAGCTTACTTTTGGTAGCGGGAGGTGTTGGGGATACGCAGTATTTT,CASSLLLVAGGVGDTQYF
TRBJ1-1,TRBV27,13,NA,few,TGTGCCACCTTCATCGGGAAGGGAACTGAAGCTTTCTTT,CATFIGKGTEAFF
TRBJ2-3,TRBV28,12,TRBD2,NA,TGTGCCAGCAGTTTATCCCGGGGGGCGCAGTATTTT,CASSLSRGAQYF
TRBJ2-7,TRBV11-1,15,NA,NA,TGTGCCAGCAGCTTGAGTCGCGGGGCGACCTACGAGCAGTACTTC,CASSLSRGATYEQYF
TRBJ2-1,TRBV7-9,15,TRBD1,NA,TGTGCCAGCAGCTCATTGACAGGGGATATTAGTGAGCAGTTCTTC,CASSSLTGDISEQFF
TRBJ1-3,TRBV27,16,TRBD1,NA,TGTGCCAGCAGTCCGGGGACAGGGGTGGGTGGAAACACCATATATTTT,CASSPGTGVGGNTIYF
TRBJ2-7,TRBV27,14,NA,NA,TGTGCCAGCAGTGATGGACTCGGGGTCTACGAGCAGTACTTC,CASSDGLGVYEQYF
TRBJ2-1,TRBV11-3,14,NA,NA,TGTGCCAGCAGCTTATCTTCAGGTTACAATGAGCAGTTCTTC,CASSLSSGYNEQFF
TRBJ2-2,TRBV2,15,TRBD2,NA,TGTGCCAGCACCGGACTAGCGGCGAACACCGGGGAGCTGTTTTTT,CASTGLAANTGELFF
TRBJ2-3,TRBV2,12,NA,few,TGTGCCAGCAGAGTGGTTGACTCCACGCAGTATTTT,CASRVVDSTQYF
TRBJ2-3,TRBV25-1,14,NA,NA,TGTGCCAGCAGTGATGTCGGGGTCACAGATACGCAGTATTTT,CASSDVGVTDTQYF
TRBJ2-5,TRBV9,15,TRBD2,NA,TGTGCCAGCAGCGCCGGTAGCGGGAAGGGGGAGACCCAGTACTTC,CASSAGSGKGETQYF
TRBJ1-1,TRBV7-2,13,TRBD1,once,TGTGCCAGCAGCTTCCGCAGGGGGCCTGAAGCTTTCTTT,CASSFRRGPEAFF
TRBJ2-1,TRBV15,14,NA,NA,TGTGCCACCAGCAAAGTACGGGGAGGATATGAGCAGTTCTTC,CATSKVRGGYEQFF
TRBJ2-1,TRBV5-4,12,NA,NA,TGTGCCAGCAGCTTGGTCCCAGGTGAGCAGTTCTTC,CASSLVPGEQFF
TRBJ1-3,TRBV19,14,NA,NA,TGTGCCAGTAGTATCTCAACAGCTGGAAACACCATATATTTT,CASSISTAGNTIYF
TRBJ1-2,TRBV6-1,15,TRBD1,NA,TGTGCCAGCAGCGAGGACCCGACAGGGAACTATGGCTACACCTTC,CASSEDPTGNYGYTF
TRBJ2-1,TRBV11-2,16,NA,once,TGTGCCAGCAGCTGGAACCCGGGTGGCCAGGGGCATGAGCAGTTCTTC,CASSWNPGGQGHEQFF
TRBJ1-1,TRBV5-5,16,TRBD1,NA,TGTGCCAGCAGCTTAGGGACAGGGGGCAGGAACACTGAAGCTTTCTTT,CASSLGTGGRNTEAFF
TRBJ2-5,TRBV2,12,NA,NA,TGTGCCAGCAGTGTAGGGGAAGGGACCCAGTACTTC,CASSVGEGTQYF
TRBJ1-5,TRBV19,17,NA,NA,TGTGCCAGTAATATCCGAGGGGGAGTAGGGAGCAATCAGCCCCAGCATTTT,CASNIRGGVGSNQPQHF
TRBJ1-1,TRBV5-1,14,NA,NA,TGCGCCAGCAGCTTGGCCGGGGGGAACACTGAAGCTTTCTTT,CASSLAGGNTEAFF
TRBJ2-7,TRBV5-6,13,NA,NA,TGTGCCAGCAGCTTGGACCGAGGAAGGGAGCAGTACTTC,CASSLDRGREQYF
TRBJ1-1,TRBV19,16,TRBD1,few,TGTGCCAGTAGCGCCGGGACAGGGGGCGCAGGCACTGAAGCTTTCTTT,CASSAGTGGAGTEAFF
TRBJ1-4,TRBV9,17,TRBD1,NA,TGTGCCAGCAGCGTGTCCCCAGGGGGCTCAGGTAATGAAAAACTGTTTTTT,CASSVSPGGSGNEKLFF
TRBJ1-2,TRBV30,15,TRBD1,NA,TGTGCCTGGAGTGCCACCAGGACAGGGGTTGGTGGCTACACCTTC,CAWSATRTGVGGYTF
TRBJ2-2,TRBV5-4,16,TRBD1,NA,TGTGCCAGCAGCAGAGGGGACAGGGGTAATTACGGGGAGCTGTTTTTT,CASSRGDRGNYGELFF
TRBJ2-1,TRBV29-1,14,TRBD2,NA,TGCAGCGCGAGCGGGACTAGCGGGAAAAATGAGCAGTTCTTC,CSASGTSGKNEQFF
TRBJ1-3,TRBV10-3,16,TRBD1,NA,TGTGCCATCAGCGTTGGACAGGGGCGCTCTGGAAACACCATATATTTT,CAISVGQGRSGNTIYF